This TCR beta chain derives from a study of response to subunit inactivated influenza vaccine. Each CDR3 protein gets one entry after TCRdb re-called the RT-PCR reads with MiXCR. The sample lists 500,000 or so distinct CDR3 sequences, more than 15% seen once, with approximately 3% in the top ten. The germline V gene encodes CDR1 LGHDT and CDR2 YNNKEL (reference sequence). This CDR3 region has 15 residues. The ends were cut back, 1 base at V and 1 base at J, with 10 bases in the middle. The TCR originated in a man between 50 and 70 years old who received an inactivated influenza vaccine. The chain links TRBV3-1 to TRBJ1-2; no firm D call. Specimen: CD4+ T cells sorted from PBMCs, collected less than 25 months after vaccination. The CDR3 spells CASSQGGSLNYGYTF. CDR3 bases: TGTGCCAGCAGCCAAGGGGGTTCTCTTAACTATGGCTACACCTTC.